This paragraph reports one TCR beta chain. The sample is drawn from a study of cytomegalovirus exposure and HLA in healthy donors. With 60 Vbeta and 13 Jbeta primers, the PCR was carried out. Produced via immunoSEQ multiplex PCR; TCRdb's table is partial and in-frame only. The sample table sets out about 160,000 clones. The sample consisted of PBMCs. The TCR was taken from a man aged 25-45 years in good health and CMV-seronegative.

The CDR3 is CASSVASSPYEQYF. Written as DNA, the CDR3 is TGTGCCAGCAGCGTAGCGTCTTCCCCCTACGAGCAGTACTTC. V usage is TRBV9 and J usage is TRBJ2-7; D not resolved. Germline V gene sequence: CDR1 SGDLS, CDR2 YYNGEE. The CDR3 consists of 14 residues. Deletions cut 0 bases from V and 2 bases from J, with 9 bases between.